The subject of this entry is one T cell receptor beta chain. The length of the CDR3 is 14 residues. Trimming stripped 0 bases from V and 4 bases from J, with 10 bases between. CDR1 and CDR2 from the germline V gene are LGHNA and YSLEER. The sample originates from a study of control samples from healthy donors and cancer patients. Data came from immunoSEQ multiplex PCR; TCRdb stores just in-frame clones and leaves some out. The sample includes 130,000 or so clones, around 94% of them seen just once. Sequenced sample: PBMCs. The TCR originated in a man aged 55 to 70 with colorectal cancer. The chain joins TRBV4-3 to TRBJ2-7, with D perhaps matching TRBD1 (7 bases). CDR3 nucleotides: TGCGCCAGCAGCCAAGATGCAGGGGGGTACGAGCAGTACTTC. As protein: CASSQDAGGYEQYF.